The 6 T cell receptor beta chains listed next were all sequenced from one sample in a study of blood T cell repertoires in COVID-19. Produced via immunoSEQ multiplex PCR; TCRdb's table is partial and in-frame only. The table has under 450,000 clones, 70% to 90% seen once. Material for sequencing was peripheral blood. These receptors came from a woman aged 40 to 50 with COVID-19, enrolled during active disease.

The V gene is TRBV5-1, the J gene TRBJ1-1; D gene uncertain. The V end lost 3 bases, the J end lost 3 bases, and 12 bases lay between the germline ends. The CDR3 runs 14 residues. Looked up from germline, CDR1 is SGHRS and CDR2 is YFSETQ. CDR3 sequence: CASSSLGPDTEAFF. CDR3 coding DNA: TGCGCCAGCAGCTCCCTGGGCCCAGACACTGAAGCTTTCTTT.

V is TRBV7-2 and J is TRBJ1-3, with 8 positions matching TRBD1. This CDR3 is built from 18 residues. The V gene end was trimmed by 5 bases and the J gene end by 0 bases; junction bases not matched to a gene: 12. Germline CDR1 and CDR2: SGHTA and FQGNSA. CDR3 sequence: CASSNTGTGPLSGNTIYF. CDR3 DNA: TGTGCCAGCAGCAACACCGGGACAGGTCCTCTCTCTGGAAACACCATATATTTT.

This chain joins TRBV14 and TRBJ1-2; TRBD1 matches 7 bases. Trimming removed 0 bases from V and 4 bases from J; junction bases left unmatched: 5. This CDR3 region has 15 residues. The V gene's germline CDR1 is SGHDN and CDR2 FVKESK. CDR3 sequence reads: CASSQEWTGGYGYTF. As DNA, the CDR3 is TGTGCCAGCAGCCAAGAGTGGACAGGTGGCTATGGCTACACCTTC.

The chain combines TRBV27 with TRBJ2-7; 8 nucleotides line up with TRBD1. The CDR3 extends over 15 amino acids. The V gene end was trimmed by 5 bases and the J gene end by 6 bases; junction bases not matched to a gene: 12. Germline CDR1 is MNHEY and CDR2 is SMNVEV (reference sequence). The CDR3 DNA sequence: TGTGCCAGCAGTCGCGGACAGGGTTTCGACGTCGAGCAGTACTTC. Translated, it gives CASSRGQGFDVEQYF.

The J gene is TRBJ2-1, the V gene TRBV11-2; TRBD2 aligns across 7 bases. From germline, CDR1 is SGHAT and CDR2 FQNNGV. The CDR3 has 17 residues. The V segment lost 5 bases and the J segment 2 bases; nucleotides outside the gene matches: 12. The CDR3 loop is CASSRGGAGQAYNEQFF. CDR3 DNA sequence: TGTGCCAGCAGCCGGGGAGGGGCGGGCCAAGCCTACAATGAGCAGTTCTTC.

The V and J genes are TRBV24-1 and TRBJ1-6; D may be TRBD1 (6 bases). Trimming removed 0 bases at V and 0 bases at J, with 17 bases between. CDR1 is KGHDR and CDR2 is SFDVKD in the germline V gene. The CDR3 sequence is 20 residues long. CDR3 protein: CATSDLDGGALSSYNSPLHF. CDR3 DNA sequence: TGTGCCACCAGTGATTTGGATGGGGGGGCACTGAGCTCCTATAATTCACCCCTCCACTTT.